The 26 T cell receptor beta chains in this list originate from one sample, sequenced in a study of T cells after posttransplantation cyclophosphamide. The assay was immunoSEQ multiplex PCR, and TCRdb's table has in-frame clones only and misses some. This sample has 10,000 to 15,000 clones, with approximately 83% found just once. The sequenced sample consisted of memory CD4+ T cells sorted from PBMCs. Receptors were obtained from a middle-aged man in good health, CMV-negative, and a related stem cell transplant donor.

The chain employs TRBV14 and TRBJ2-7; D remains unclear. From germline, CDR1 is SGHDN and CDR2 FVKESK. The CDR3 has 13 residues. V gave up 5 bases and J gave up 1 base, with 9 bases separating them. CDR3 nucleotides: TGTGCCAGCAGCTCGTACATTTCCTACGAGCAGTACTTC. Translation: CASSSYISYEQYF.

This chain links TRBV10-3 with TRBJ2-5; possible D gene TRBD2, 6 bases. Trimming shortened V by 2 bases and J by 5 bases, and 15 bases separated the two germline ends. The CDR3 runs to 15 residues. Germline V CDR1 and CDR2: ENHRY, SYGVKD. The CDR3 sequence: CAISEQGGPVETQYF. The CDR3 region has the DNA TGTGCCATCAGTGAGCAAGGAGGGCCTGTCGAGACCCAGTACTTC.

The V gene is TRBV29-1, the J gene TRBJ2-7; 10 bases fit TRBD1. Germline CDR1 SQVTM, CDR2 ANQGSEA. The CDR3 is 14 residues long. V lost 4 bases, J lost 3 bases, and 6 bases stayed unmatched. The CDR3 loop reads CSVVHGQGVYEQYF. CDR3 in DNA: TGCAGCGTTGTCCACGGACAGGGGGTCTACGAGCAGTACTTC.

CDR3 sequence: CARQRDRGTGNTIYF. The CDR3 region has the DNA TGTGCCAGACAGAGGGACAGAGGTACTGGAAACACCATATATTTT. The chain employs TRBV2 and TRBJ1-3, with 7 bases matching TRBD1. The germline V gene encodes CDR1 SNHLY and CDR2 FYNNEI. V lost 9 bases to trimming and J lost 2 bases; unmatched junction nucleotides: 10. The CDR3 spans 15 residues.

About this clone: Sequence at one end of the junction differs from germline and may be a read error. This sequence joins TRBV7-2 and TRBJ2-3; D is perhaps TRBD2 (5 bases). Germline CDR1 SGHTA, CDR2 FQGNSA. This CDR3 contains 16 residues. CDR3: CASSLQSHSSRDTQYF. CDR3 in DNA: TGTGCCAGCAGCTTGCAATCCCACTCTAGCAGAGATACGCAGTATTTT.

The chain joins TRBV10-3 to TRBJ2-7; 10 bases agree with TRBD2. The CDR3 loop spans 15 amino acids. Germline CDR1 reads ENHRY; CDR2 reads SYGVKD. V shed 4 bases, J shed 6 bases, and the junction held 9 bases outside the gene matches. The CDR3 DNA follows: TGTGCCATCAGTGGAGGTAGCGGGGGGTTCCGCGAGCAGTACTTC. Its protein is CAISGGSGGFREQYF.

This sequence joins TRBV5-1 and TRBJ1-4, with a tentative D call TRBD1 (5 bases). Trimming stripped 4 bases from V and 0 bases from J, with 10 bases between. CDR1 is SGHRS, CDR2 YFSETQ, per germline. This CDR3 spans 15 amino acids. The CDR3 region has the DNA TGCGCCAGCAGCCCCGCGGGGCCAACTAATGAAAAACTGTTTTTT. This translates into CASSPAGPTNEKLFF.

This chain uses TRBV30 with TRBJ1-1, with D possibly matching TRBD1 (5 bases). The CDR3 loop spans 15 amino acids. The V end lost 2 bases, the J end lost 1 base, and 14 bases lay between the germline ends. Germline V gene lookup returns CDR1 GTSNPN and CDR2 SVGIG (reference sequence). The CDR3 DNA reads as TGTGCCTGGAGTCTCCCTTCCCAGGGGAACACTGAAGCTTTCTTT. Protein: CAWSLPSQGNTEAFF.

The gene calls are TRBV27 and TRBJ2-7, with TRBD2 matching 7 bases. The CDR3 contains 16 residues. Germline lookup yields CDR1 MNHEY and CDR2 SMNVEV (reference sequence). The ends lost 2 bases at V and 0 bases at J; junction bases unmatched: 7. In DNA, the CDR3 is TGTGCCAGCAGTTTAACGGTGGCTAGCGGCTCCTACGAGCAGTACTTC. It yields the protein CASSLTVASGSYEQYF.

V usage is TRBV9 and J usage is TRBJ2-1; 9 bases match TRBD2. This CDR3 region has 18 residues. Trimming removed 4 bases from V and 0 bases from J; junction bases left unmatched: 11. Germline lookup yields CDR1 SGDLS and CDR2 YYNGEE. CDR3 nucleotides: TGTGCCAGCAGCTCCCTTAGCGGGGGCCTTGGCTCCTACAATGAGCAGTTCTTC. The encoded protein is CASSSLSGGLGSYNEQFF.

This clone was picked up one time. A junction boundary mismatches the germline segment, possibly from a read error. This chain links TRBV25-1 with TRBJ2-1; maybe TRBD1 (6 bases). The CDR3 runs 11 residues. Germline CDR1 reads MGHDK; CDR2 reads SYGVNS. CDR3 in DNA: TGTGCCAGCAGTGAAGTCGGACAGTCGGTCTTC. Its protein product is CASSEVGQSVF. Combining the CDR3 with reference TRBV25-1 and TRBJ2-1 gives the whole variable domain EADIYQTPRYLVIGTGKKITLECSQTMGHDKMYWYQQDPGMELHLIHYSYGVNSTEKGDLSSESTVSRIRTEHFPLTLESARPSHTSQYLCASSEVGQSVFGPGTRLTVL.

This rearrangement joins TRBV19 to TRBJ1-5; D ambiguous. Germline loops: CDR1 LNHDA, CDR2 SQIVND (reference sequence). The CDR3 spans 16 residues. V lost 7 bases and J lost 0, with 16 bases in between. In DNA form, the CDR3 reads TGTGCCAGTAAAGAACACCTCTTTTATAGCAATCAGCCCCAGCATTTT. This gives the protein CASKEHLFYSNQPQHF.

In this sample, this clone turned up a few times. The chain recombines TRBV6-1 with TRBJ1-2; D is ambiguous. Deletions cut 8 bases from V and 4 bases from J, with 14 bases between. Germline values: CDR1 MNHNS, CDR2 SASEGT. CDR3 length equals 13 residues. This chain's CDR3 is CASGALRSYGYTF. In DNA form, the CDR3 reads TGTGCCAGCGGAGCCCTCAGATCCTATGGCTACACCTTC.

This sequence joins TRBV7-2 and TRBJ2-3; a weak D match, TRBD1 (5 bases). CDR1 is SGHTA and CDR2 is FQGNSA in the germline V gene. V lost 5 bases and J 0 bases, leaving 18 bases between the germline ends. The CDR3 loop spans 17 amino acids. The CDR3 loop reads CASSRMRQSTSTDTQYF. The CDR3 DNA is TGTGCCAGCAGCCGGATGAGACAGTCCACTAGCACAGATACGCAGTATTTT. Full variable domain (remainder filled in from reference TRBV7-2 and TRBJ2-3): GAGVSQSPSNKVTEKGKDVELRCDPISGHTALYWYRQSLGQGLEFLIYFQGNSAPDKSGLPSDRFSAERTGGSVSTLTIQRTQQEDSAVYLCASSRMRQSTSTDTQYFGPGTRLTVL.

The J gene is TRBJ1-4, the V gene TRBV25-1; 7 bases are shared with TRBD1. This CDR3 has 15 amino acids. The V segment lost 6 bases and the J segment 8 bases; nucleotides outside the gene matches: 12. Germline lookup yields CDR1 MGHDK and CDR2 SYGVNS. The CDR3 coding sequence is TGTGCCAGCAGCGAGAACAGGGGATTAGGGGAAAAACTGTTTTTT. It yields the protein CASSENRGLGEKLFF.

The CDR3 coding sequence is TGTGCCAGCAGTGTAGCGGGAGCATCCTACAATGAGCAGTTCTTC. It encodes CASSVAGASYNEQFF. This sequence joins TRBV6-4 and TRBJ2-1, with TRBD2 matching 9 bases. V shed 4 bases, J shed 1 base, and the junction held 2 bases outside the gene matches. The CDR3 runs to 15 residues. The germline gives CDR1 MRHNA, CDR2 SNTAGT.

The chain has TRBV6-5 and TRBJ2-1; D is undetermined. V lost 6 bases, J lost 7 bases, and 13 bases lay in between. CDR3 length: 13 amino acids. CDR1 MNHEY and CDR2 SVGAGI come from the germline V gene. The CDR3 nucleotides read TGTGCCAGCAGCCACGGGTTAGTAAATGAGCAGTTCTTC. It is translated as CASSHGLVNEQFF.

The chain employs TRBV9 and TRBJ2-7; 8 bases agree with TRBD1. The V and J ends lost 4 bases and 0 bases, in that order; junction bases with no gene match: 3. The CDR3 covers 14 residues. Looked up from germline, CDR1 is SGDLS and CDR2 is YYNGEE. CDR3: CASSRGQGSYEQYF. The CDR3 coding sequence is TGTGCCAGCAGCCGTGGACAGGGCTCCTACGAGCAGTACTTC. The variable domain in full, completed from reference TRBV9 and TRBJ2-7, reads DSGVTQTPKHLITATGQRVTLRCSPRSGDLSVYWYQQSLDQGLQFLIQYYNGEERAKGNILERFSAQQFPDLHSELNLSSLELGDSALYFCASSRGQGSYEQYFGPGTRLTVT.

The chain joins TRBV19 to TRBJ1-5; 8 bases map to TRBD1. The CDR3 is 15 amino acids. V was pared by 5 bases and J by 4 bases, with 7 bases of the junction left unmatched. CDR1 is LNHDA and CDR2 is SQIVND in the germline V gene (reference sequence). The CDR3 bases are TGTGCCAGTAGTCGGACAGGGAAGGGGAATCAGCCCCAGCATTTT. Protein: CASSRTGKGNQPQHF.

The DNA for the CDR3 is TGTGCCAGCATTTCGGCACTAGCGGGGCAAGATACGCAGTATTTT. This sequence encodes CASISALAGQDTQYF. The chain is built from TRBV6-1 and TRBJ2-3, with TRBD2 matching over 10 bases. This CDR3 region has 15 residues. Germline V gene data show CDR1 as MNHNS and CDR2 as SASEGT. Trimming cost V 7 bases and J 5 bases; bases outside gene matches: 9.

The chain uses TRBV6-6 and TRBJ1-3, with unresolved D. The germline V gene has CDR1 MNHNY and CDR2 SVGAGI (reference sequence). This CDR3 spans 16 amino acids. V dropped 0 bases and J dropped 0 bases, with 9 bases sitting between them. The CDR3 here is CASSYSGDLSGNTIYF. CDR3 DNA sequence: TGTGCCAGCAGTTACTCCGGAGATCTCTCTGGAAACACCATATATTTT.

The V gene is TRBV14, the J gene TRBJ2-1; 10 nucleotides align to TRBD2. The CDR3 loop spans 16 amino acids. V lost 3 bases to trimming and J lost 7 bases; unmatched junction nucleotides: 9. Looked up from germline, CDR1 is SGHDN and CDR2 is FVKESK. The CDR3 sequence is CASSHLGASGSNEQFF. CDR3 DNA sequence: TGTGCCAGCAGCCACCTCGGTGCTAGCGGGAGTAATGAGCAGTTCTTC. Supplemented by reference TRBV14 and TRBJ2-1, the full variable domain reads EAGVTQFPSHSVIEKGQTVTLRCDPISGHDNLYWYRRVMGKEIKFLLHFVKESKQDESGMPNNRFLAERTGGTYSTLKVQPAELEDSGVYFCASSHLGASGSNEQFFGPGTRLTVL.

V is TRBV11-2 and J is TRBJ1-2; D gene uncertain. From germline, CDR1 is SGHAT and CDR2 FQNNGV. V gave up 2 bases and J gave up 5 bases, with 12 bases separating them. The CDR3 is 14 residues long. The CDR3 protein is CASSLTSGSYGYTF. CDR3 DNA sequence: TGTGCCAGCAGCTTAACTAGCGGGTCGTATGGCTACACCTTC.

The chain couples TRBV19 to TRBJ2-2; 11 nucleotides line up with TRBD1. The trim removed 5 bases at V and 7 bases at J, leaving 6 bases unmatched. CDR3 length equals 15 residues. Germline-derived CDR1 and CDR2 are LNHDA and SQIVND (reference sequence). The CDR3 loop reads CASSRTGGAIGELFF. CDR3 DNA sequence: TGTGCCAGTAGTCGGACAGGGGGCGCGATCGGGGAGCTGTTTTTT.

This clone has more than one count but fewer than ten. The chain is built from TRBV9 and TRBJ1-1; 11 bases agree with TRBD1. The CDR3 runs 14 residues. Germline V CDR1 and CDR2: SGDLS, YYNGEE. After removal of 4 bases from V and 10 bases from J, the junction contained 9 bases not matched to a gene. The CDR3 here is CASSPSPDRGLAFF. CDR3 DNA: TGTGCCAGCAGCCCCTCGCCGGACAGGGGGCTAGCTTTCTTT.

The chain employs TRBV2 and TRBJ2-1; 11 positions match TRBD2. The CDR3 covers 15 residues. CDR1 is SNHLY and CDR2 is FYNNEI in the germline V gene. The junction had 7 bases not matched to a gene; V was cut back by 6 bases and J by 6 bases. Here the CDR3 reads CASRTLAGEPNEQFF. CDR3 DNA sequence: TGTGCCAGCAGGACACTAGCGGGGGAACCCAATGAGCAGTTCTTC.